This TCR beta chain was identified during a study of response to subunit inactivated influenza vaccine. This clonotype showed up many times. TCRdb re-called the RT-PCR reads with MiXCR, one entry per CDR3 protein. The data contain 550,000 to 600,000 distinct CDR3 sequences, roughly 12% of them singletons. The clonotype comes from a man in his fifties or sixties who received an inactivated influenza vaccine. The sequencing here drew on PBMCs from blood, taken on the day of vaccination.

CDR3 nucleotide sequence: TGCGCCAGCAGCCGACAGGGGGATAGCACCGGGGAGCTGTTTTTT. Amino acid sequence: CASSRQGDSTGELFF. This chain uses TRBV5-1 with TRBJ2-2; TRBD1 matches at 9 bases. Germline CDR1 SGHRS, CDR2 YFSETQ. This CDR3 has 15 amino acids. J gave up 4 bases and V 4 bases, and 5 bases lay outside the gene matches. Supplemented by reference TRBV5-1 and TRBJ2-2, the full variable domain reads KAGVTQTPRYLIKTRGQQVTLSCSPISGHRSVSWYQQTPGQGLQFLFEYFSETQRNKGNFPGRFSGRQFSNSRSEMNVSTLELGDSALYLCASSRQGDSTGELFFGEGSRLTVL.